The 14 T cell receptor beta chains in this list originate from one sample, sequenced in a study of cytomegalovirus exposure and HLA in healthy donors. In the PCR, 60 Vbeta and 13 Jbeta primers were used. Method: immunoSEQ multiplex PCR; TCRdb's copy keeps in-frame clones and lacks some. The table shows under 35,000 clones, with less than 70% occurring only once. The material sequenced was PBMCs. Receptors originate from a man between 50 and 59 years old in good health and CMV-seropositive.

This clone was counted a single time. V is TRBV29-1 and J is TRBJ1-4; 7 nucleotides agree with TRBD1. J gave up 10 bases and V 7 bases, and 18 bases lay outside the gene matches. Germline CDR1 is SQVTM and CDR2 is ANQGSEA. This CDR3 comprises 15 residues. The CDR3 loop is CSALTLGGKRGKLFF. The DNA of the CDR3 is TGCAGCGCCCTAACCCTAGGGGGCAAGAGGGGAAAACTGTTTTTT.

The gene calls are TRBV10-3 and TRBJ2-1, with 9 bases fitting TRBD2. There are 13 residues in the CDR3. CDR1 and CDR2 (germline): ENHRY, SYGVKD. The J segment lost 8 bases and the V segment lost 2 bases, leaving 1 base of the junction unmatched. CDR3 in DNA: TGTGCCATCAGTGAGCCTAGCGGGGATGAGCAGTTCTTC. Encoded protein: CAISEPSGDEQFF.

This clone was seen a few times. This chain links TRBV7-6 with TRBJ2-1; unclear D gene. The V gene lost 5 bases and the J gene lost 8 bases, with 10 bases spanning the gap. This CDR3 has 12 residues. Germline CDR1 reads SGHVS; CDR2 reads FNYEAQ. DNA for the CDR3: TGTGCCAGCAGCCCCCTGCCGGATGAGCAGTTCTTC. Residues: CASSPLPDEQFF.

The CDR3: CASSFQGAPSDQYF. The CDR3 bases are TGTGCCAGCAGCTTCCAGGGGGCCCCGAGTGACCAGTACTTC. The rearrangement joins TRBV7-2 to TRBJ2-5; TRBD1 matches 8 bases. CDR3 size: 14 residues. With V trimmed by 3 bases and J by 10 bases, 10 bases remained unmatched. The V gene's germline CDR1 is SGHTA and CDR2 FQGNSA.

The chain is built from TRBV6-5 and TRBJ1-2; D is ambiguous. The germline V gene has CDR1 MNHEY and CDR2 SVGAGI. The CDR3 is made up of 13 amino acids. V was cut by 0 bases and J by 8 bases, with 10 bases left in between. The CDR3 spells CASSYSVGGGYTF. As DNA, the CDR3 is TGTGCCAGCAGTTACTCGGTCGGAGGGGGCTACACCTTC.

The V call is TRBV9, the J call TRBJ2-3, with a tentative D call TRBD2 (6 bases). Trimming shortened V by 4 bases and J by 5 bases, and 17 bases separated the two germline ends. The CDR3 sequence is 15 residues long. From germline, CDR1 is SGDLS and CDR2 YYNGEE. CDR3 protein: CASSPSWGVGDTQYF. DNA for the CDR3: TGTGCCAGCAGCCCGAGTTGGGGGGTAGGAGATACGCAGTATTTT. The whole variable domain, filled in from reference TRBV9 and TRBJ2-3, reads DSGVTQTPKHLITATGQRVTLRCSPRSGDLSVYWYQQSLDQGLQFLIQYYNGEERAKGNILERFSAQQFPDLHSELNLSSLELGDSALYFCASSPSWGVGDTQYFGPGTRLTVL.

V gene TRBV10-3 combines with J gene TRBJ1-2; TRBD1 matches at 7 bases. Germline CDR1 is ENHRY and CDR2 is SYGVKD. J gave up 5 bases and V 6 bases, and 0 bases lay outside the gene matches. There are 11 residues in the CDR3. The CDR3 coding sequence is TGTGCCATCAGGACAGGGTATGGCTACACCTTC. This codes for CAIRTGYGYTF.

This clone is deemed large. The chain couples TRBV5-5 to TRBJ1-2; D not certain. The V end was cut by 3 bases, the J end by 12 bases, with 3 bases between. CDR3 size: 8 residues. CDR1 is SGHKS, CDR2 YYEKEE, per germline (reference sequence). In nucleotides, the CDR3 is TGTGCCAGCAGCTCCGACACCTTC. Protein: CASSSDTF.

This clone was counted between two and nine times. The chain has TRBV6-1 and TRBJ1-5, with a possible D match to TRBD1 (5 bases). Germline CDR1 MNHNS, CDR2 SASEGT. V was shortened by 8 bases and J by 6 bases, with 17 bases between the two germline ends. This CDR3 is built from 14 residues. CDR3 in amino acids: CASGWQGQSQPQHF. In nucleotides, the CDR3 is TGTGCCAGCGGCTGGCAGGGTCAAAGTCAGCCCCAGCATTTT.

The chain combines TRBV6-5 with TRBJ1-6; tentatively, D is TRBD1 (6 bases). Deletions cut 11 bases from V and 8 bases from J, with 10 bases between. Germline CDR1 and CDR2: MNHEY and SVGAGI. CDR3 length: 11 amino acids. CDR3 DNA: TGTGCCGTGGGGGCTGATTCACCCCTCCACTTT. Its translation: CAVGADSPLHF.

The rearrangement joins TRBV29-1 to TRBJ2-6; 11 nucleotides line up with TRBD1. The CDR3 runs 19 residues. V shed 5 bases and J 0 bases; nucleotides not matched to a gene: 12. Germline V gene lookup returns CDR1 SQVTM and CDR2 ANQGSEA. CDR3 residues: CSVYAGTGGFYSGANVLTF. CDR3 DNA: TGCAGCGTTTATGCCGGGACAGGGGGGTTTTACTCTGGGGCCAACGTCCTGACTTTC.

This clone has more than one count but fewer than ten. CDR3 protein: CASRTGLVGTEAFF. CDR3 DNA: TGTGCCAGCCGGACAGGCCTAGTGGGTACTGAAGCTTTCTTT. The chain couples TRBV6-1 to TRBJ1-1; 7 bases line up with TRBD1. Germline V gene sequence: CDR1 MNHNS, CDR2 SASEGT. The CDR3 runs to 14 residues. V lost 8 bases, J lost 5 bases, and 11 bases stayed unmatched.

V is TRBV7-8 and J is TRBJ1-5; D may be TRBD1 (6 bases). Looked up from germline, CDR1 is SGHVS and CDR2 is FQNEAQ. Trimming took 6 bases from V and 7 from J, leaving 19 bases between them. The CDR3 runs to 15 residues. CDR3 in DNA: TGTGCCAGCAGTCCCCTCACGGTAGGGGGACAGCCCCAGCATTTT. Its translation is CASSPLTVGGQPQHF.

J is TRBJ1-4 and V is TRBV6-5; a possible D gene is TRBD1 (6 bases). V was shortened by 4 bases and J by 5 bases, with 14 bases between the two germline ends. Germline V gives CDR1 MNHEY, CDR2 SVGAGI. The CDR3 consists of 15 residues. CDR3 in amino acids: CASSWQGQKNEKLFF. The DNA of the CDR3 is TGTGCCAGCAGTTGGCAAGGACAGAAGAATGAAAAACTGTTTTTT.